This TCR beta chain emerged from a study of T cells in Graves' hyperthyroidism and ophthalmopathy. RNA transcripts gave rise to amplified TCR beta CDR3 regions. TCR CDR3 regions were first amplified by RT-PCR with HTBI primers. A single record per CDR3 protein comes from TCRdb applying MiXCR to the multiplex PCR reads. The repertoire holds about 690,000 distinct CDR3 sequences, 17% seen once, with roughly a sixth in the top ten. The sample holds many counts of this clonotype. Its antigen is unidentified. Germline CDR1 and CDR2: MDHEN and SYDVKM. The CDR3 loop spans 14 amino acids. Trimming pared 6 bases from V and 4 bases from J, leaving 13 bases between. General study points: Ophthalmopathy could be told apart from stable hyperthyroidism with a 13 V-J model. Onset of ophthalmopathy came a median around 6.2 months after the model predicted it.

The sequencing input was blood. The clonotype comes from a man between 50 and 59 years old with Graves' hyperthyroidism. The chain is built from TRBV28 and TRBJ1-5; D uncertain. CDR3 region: CASSESSPNQPQHF. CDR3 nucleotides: TGTGCCAGCAGCGAGAGTTCACCGAATCAGCCCCAGCATTTT.